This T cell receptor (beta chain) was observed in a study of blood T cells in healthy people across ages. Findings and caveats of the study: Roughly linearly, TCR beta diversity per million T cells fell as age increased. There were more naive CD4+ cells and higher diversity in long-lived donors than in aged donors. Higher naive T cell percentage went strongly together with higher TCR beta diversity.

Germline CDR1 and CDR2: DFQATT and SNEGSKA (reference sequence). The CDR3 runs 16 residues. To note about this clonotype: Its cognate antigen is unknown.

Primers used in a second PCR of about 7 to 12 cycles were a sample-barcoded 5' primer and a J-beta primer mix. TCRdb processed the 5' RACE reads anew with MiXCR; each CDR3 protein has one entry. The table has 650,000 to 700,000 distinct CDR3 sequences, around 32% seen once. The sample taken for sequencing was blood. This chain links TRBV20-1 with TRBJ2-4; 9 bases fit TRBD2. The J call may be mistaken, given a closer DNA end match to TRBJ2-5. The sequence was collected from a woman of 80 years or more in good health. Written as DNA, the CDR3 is TGCAGTGCCACCTTCCCCGTAGCGGGGGTCCAAGAGACCCAGTACTTC. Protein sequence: CSATFPVAGVQETQYF.